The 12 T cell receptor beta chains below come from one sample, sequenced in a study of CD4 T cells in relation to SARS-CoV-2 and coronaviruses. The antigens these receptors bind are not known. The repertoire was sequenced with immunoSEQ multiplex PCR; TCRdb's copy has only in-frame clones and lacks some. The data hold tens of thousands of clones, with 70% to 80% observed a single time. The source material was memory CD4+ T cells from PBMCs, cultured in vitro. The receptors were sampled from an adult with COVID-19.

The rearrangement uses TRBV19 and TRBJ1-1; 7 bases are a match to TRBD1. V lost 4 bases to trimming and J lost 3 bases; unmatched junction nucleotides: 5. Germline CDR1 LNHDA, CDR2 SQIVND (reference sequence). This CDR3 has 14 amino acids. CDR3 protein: CASSKDRTYTEAFF. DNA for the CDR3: TGTGCCAGTAGTAAGGACAGGACCTACACTGAAGCTTTCTTT.

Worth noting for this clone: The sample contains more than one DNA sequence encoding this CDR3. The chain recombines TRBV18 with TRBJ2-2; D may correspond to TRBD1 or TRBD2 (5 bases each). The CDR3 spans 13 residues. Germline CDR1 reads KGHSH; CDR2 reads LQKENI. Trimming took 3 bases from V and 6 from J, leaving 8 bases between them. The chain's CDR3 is CASSPQGAGELFF. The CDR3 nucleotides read TGTGCCAGCTCACCCCAGGGAGCCGGGGAGCTGTTTTTT. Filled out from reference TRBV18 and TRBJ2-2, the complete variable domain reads NAGVMQNPRHLVRRRGQEARLRCSPMKGHSHVYWYRQLPEEGLKFMVYLQKENIIDESGMPKERFSAEFPKEGPSILRIQQVVRGDSAAYFCASSPQGAGELFFGEGSRLTVL.

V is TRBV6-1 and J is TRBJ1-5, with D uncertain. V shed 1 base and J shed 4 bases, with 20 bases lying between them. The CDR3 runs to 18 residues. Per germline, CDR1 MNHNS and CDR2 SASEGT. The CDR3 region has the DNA TGTGCCAGCAGTGAAGTGATTGGAGGGTCGGCGGGGAATCAGCCCCAGCATTTT. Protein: CASSEVIGGSAGNQPQHF.

The CDR3 coding sequence is TGTGCCAGCAGCTTGGAAAGGACTAGCAATGAGCAGTTCTTC. This translates into CASSLERTSNEQFF. V gene TRBV5-4 combines with J gene TRBJ2-1; TRBD2 matches at 7 bases. The germline V gene encodes CDR1 SGHNT and CDR2 YYREEE (reference sequence). The junction had 3 bases not matched to a gene; V was cut back by 0 bases and J by 6 bases. CDR3 length equals 14 residues.

The CDR3 region is CASSLGQGSPYEQYF. The CDR3 bases are TGCGCCAGCAGCTTGGGACAGGGGAGTCCCTACGAGCAGTACTTC. The chain carries TRBV5-1 and TRBJ2-7; 8 positions agree with TRBD1. With V trimmed by 0 bases and J by 2 bases, 4 bases remained unmatched. This CDR3 comprises 15 residues. The germline V gene has CDR1 SGHRS and CDR2 YFSETQ.

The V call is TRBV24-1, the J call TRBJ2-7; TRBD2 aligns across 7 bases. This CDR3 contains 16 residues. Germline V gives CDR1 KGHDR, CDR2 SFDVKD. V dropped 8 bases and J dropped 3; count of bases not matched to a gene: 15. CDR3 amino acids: CATITAGMGDYYEQYF. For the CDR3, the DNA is TGTGCCACCATCACGGCCGGGATGGGGGACTACTACGAGCAGTACTTC.

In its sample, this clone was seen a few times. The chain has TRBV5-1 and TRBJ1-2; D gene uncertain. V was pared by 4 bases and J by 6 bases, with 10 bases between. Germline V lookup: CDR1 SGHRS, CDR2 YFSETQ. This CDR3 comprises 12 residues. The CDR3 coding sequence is TGCGCCAGCAGCGTGCAGACGGATGGCTACACCTTC. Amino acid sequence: CASSVQTDGYTF.

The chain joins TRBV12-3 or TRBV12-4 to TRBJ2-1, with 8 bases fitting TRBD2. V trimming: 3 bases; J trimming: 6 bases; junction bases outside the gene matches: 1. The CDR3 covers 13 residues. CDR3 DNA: TGTGCCAGCAGTTTCAGCGGGAGCAATGAGCAGTTCTTC. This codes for CASSFSGSNEQFF.

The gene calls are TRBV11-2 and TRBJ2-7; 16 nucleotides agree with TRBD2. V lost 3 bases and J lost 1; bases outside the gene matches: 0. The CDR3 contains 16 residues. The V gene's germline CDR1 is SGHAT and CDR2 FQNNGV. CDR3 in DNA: TGTGCCAGCAGCTTGGGACTAGCGGGGGGGTCCTACGAGCAGTACTTC. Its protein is CASSLGLAGGSYEQYF.

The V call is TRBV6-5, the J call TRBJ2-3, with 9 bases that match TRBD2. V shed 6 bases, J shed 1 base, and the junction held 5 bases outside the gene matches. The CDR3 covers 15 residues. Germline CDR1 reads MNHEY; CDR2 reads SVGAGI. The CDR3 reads CASSPLAGGTDTQYF. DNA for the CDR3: TGTGCCAGCAGCCCGTTAGCGGGAGGCACAGATACGCAGTATTTT.

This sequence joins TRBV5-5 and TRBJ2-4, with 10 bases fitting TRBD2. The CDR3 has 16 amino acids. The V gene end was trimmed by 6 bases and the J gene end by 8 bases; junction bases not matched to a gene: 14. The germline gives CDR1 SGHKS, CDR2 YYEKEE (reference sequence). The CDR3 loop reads CASTQRISGTSDIQYF. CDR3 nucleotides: TGTGCCAGCACCCAGAGAATCTCCGGGACTAGCGACATTCAGTACTTC.

CDR3 loop: CASSFRQRGYTF. The CDR3 DNA reads TGTGCCAGCAGTTTTCGACAGCGTGGCTACACCTTC. The chain employs TRBV28 and TRBJ1-2; a possible D gene is TRBD1 (5 bases). The germline gives CDR1 MDHEN, CDR2 SYDVKM. The CDR3 is made up of 12 amino acids. Trimming pared 3 bases from V and 7 bases from J, leaving 9 bases between.